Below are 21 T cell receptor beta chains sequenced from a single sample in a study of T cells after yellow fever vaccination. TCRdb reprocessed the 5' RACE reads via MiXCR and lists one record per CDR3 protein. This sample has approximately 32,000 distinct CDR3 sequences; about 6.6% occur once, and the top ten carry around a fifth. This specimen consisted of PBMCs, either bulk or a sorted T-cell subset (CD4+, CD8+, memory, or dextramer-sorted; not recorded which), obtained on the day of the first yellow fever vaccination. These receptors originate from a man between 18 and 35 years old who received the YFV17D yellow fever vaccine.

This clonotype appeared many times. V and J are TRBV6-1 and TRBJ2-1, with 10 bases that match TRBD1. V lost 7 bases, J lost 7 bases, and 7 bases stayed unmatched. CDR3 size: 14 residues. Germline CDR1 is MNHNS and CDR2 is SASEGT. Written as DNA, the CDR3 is TGTGCCAGCACGGCGGGACAGGGGTGGAATGAGCAGTTCTTC. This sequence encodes CASTAGQGWNEQFF.

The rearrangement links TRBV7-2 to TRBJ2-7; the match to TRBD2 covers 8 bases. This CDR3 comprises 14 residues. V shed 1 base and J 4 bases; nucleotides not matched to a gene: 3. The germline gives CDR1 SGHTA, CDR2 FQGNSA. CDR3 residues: CASSLGSGAYEQYV. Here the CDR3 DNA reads TGTGCCAGCAGCTTAGGTAGCGGGGCGTACGAGCAGTACGTC.

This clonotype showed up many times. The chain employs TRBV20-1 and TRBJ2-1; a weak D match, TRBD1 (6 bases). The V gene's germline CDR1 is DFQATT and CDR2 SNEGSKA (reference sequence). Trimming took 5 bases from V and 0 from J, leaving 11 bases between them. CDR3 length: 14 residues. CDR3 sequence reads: CSAAGTSSYNEQFF. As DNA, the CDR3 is TGCAGTGCTGCCGGGACAAGCTCCTACAATGAGCAGTTCTTC.

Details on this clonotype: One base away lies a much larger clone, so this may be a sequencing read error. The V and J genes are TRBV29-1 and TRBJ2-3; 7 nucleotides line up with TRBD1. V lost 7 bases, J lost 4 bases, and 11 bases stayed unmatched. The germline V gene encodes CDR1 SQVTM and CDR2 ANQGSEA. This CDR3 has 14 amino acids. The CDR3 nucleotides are TGCAGCGCAGACAGGGAGCTCGGGGCAGATACGCAGTATTTT. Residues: CSADRELGADTQYF.

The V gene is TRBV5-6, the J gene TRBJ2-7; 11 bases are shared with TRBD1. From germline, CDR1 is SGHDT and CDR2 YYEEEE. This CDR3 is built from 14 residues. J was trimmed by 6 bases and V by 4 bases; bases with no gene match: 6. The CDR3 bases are TGTGCCAGCAGCCAGGACAGGGGGCTGTTCGAGCAGTACGTC. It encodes CASSQDRGLFEQYV.

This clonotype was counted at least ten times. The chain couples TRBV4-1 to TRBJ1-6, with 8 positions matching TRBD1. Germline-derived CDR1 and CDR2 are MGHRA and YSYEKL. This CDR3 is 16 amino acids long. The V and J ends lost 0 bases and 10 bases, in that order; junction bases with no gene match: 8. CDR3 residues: CASSQDPPGGHSPLHF. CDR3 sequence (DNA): TGCGCCAGCAGCCAAGATCCCCCAGGGGGCCACTCACCCCTCCACTTT.

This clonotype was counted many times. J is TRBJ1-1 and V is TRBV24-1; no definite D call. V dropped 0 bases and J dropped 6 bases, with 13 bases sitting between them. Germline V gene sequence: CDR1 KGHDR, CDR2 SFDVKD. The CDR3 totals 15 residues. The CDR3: CATSDLGTLRPEAFF. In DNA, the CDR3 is TGTGCCACCAGTGATTTGGGCACACTCAGGCCTGAAGCTTTCTTT.

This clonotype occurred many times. CDR3 bases: TGCGCCAGCAGCCCGGGGACTGCAGAGACCCAGTACTTC. This codes for CASSPGTAETQYF. The chain recombines TRBV5-1 with TRBJ2-5; a weak D match, TRBD2 (6 bases). The CDR3 is 13 amino acids. Between the trimmed V and J ends, which lost 4 bases and 4 bases, there was a span of 11 bases. CDR1 is SGHRS and CDR2 is YFSETQ in the germline V gene.

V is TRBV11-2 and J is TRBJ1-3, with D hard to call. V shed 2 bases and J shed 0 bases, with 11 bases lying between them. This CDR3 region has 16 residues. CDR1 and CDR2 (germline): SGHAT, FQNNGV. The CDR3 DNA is TGTGCCAGCAGCTTACACCGCTGGAGCTCTGGAAACACCATATATTTT. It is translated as CASSLHRWSSGNTIYF.

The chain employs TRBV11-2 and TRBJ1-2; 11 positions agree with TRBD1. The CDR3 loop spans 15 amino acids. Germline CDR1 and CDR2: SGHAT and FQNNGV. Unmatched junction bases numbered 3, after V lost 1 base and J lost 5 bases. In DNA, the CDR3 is TGTGCCAGCAGCTTAGGTGGACAGGGGGCATATGGCTACACCTTC. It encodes CASSLGGQGAYGYTF.

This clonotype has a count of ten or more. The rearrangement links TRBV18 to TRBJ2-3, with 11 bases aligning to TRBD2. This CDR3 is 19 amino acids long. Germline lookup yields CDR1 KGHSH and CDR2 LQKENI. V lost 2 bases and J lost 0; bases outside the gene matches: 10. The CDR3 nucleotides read TGTGCCAGCTCACCAAGTGTCTCCGGACTAGCGGGTAGCACAGATACGCAGTATTTT. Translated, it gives CASSPSVSGLAGSTDTQYF.

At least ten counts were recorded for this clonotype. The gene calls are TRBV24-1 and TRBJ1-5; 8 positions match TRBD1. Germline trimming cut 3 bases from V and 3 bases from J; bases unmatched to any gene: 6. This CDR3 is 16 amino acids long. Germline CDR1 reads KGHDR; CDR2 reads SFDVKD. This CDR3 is CATSDPRTGINQPQHF. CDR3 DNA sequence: TGTGCCACCAGTGATCCACGGACAGGGATCAATCAGCCCCAGCATTTT.

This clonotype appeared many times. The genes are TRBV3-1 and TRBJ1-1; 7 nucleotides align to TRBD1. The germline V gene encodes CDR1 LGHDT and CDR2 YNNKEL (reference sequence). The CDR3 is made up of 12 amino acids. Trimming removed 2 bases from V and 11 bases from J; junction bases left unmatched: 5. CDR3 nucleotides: TGTGCCAGCAGCCAATGGAAGGGGGCGGCTTTCTTT. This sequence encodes CASSQWKGAAFF. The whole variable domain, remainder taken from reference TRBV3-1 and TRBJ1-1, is DTAVSQTPKYLVTQMGNDKSIKCEQNLGHDTMYWYKQDSKKFLKIMFSYNNKELIINETVPNRFSPKSPDKAHLNLHINSLELGDSAVYFCASSQWKGAAFFGQGTRLTVV.

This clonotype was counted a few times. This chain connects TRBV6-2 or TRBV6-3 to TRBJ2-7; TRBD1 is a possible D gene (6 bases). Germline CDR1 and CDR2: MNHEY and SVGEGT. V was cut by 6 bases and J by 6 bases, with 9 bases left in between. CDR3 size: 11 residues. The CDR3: CASSHRAEQYV. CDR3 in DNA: TGTGCCAGCAGCCACAGGGCCGAGCAGTACGTC.

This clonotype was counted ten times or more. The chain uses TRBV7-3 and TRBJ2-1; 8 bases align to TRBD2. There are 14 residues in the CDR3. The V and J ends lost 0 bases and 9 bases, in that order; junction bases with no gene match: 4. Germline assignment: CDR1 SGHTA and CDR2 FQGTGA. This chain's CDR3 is CASSLTSGGGEQFF. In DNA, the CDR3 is TGTGCCAGCAGCTTAACCAGCGGGGGAGGTGAGCAGTTCTTC. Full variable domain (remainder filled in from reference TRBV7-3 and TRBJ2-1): GAGVSQTPSNKVTEKGKYVELRCDPISGHTALYWYRQSLGQGPEFLIYFQGTGAADDSGLPNDRFFAVRPEGSVSTLKIQRTERGDSAVYLCASSLTSGGGEQFFGPGTRLTVL.

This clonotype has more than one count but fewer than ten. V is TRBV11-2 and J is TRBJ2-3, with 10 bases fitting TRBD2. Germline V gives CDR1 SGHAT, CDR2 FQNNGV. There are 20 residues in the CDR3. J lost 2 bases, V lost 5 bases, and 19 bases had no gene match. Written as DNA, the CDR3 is TGTGCCAGCAGCGCCCGTTTCGGAATTCTAGCGGGGGCCTTCACAGATACGCAGTATTTT. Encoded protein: CASSARFGILAGAFTDTQYF.

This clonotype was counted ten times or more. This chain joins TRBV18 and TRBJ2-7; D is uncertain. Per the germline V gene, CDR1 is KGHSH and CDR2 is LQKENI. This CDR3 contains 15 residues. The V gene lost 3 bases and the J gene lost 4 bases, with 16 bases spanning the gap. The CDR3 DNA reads TGTGCCAGCTCACCCCGAGTGTATGGTTTATACGAGCAGTACTTC. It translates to CASSPRVYGLYEQYF.

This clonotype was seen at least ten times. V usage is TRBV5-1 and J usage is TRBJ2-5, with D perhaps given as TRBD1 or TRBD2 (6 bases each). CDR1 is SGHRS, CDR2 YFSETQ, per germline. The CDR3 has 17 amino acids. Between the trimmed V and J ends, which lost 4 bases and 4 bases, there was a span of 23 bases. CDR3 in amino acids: CASSPLKGGWSGETQYF. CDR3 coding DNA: TGCGCCAGCAGCCCCCTTAAGGGGGGCTGGTCGGGAGAGACCCAGTACTTC.

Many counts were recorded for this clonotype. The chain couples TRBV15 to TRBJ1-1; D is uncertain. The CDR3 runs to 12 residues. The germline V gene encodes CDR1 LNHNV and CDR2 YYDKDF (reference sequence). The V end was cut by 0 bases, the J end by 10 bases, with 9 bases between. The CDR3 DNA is TGTGCCACCAGCAGAGATGTGACGGCAGCTTTCTTT. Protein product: CATSRDVTAAFF.

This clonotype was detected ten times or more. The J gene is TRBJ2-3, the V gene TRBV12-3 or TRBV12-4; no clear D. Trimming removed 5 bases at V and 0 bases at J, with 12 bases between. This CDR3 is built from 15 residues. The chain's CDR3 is CASSPYRVSTDTQYF. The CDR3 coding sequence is TGTGCCAGCAGTCCTTATAGAGTCAGCACAGATACGCAGTATTTT.

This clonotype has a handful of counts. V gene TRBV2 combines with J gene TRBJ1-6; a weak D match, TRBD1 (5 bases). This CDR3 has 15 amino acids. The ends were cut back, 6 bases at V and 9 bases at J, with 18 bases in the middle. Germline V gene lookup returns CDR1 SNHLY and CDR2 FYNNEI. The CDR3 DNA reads TGTGCCAGCAGCGATGGGGGGACGGGCCGTTCACCCCTCCACTTT. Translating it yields CASSDGGTGRSPLHF.